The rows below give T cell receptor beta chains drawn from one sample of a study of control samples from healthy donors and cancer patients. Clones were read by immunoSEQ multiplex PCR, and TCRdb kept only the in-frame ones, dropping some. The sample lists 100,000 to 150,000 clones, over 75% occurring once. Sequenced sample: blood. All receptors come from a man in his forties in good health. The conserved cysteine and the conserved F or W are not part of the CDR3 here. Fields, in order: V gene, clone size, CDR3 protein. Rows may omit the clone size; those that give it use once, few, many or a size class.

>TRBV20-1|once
SASLGSQLLNEQF
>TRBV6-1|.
ASSEVMTHYNEQF
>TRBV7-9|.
ASSRSYEQY
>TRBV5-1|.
ASSREGGPDNEQF
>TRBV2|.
ASSEGSQSSPLH
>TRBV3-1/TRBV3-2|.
ASRELQGAGETQY
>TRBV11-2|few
ASSLIGSNTEAF
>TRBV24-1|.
ATSDLGLAGPYEQY
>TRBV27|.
ASSQQRPGQGVPYEQY
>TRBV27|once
ASSPQTQSGQVKQF
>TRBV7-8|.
ASSSTGSSYEQY
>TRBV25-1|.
ASRAGGSGNTIY
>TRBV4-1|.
ASSPRFGTGNYEQY
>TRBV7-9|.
ASSSSDGYNEQF
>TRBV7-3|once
ASSPIAGGQDTQY
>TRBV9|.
ASSVGTTAGLGYEQY
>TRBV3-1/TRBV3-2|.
ASSRNTGELF
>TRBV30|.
AGGRNNSPLH
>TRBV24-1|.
AANHRGPTDTQY
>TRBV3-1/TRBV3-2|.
ASSLQGLGGLEQY
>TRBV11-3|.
ASSLSGGPYNEQF
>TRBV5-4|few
ASSHGGGNNEQF
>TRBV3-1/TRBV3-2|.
ASSLRQGFGVSQPQH
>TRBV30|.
AWVFDRGRSEAF
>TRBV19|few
ASTGYNSGNTIY
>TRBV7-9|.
ASSPHGGVLQPQH
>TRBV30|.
AWTKTGGGTEAF
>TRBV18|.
ASSPPGLYGYT